The 26 T cell receptor beta chains below come from one sample, sequenced in a study of cytomegalovirus exposure and HLA in healthy donors. Both 60 Vbeta primers and 13 Jbeta primers went into the PCR. Generated by immunoSEQ multiplex PCR, the TCRdb table keeps only in-frame clones and is missing some. The table records around 120,000 clones, roughly 80% of them present only once. What was sequenced was PBMCs. These receptor sequences come from a female donor in good health and CMV-seropositive.

This sequence joins TRBV7-9 and TRBJ2-2; 7 bases are a match to TRBD1. Germline trimming cut 2 bases from V and 6 bases from J; bases unmatched to any gene: 6. Germline CDR1 and CDR2: SEHNR and FQNEAQ (reference sequence). CDR3 size: 15 residues. In DNA form, the CDR3 reads TGTGCCAGCAGCTTATACAGGGGAAGCCCCGGGGAGCTGTTTTTT. It translates to CASSLYRGSPGELFF.

The CDR3 protein is CASSFRFPGAEKLFF. The CDR3 DNA reads TGTGCCAGCAGTTTCCGCTTTCCGGGAGCCGAAAAACTGTTTTTT. The rearrangement links TRBV27 to TRBJ1-4, with unresolved D. Trimming took 3 bases from V and 8 from J, leaving 16 bases between them. The germline V gene encodes CDR1 MNHEY and CDR2 SMNVEV (reference sequence). The CDR3 contains 15 residues.

This chain joins TRBV5-4 and TRBJ2-3; D remains ambiguous. Between the trimmed V and J ends, which lost 2 bases and 6 bases, there was a span of 4 bases. The germline CDR1 and CDR2 sequences are SGHNT and YYREEE (reference sequence). CDR3 length: 11 amino acids. Here the CDR3 reads CASSFLDTQYF. CDR3 coding DNA: TGTGCCAGCAGCTTTCTGGATACGCAGTATTTT.

The chain is built from TRBV7-9 and TRBJ1-1; TRBD1 aligns across 12 bases. CDR1 SEHNR and CDR2 FQNEAQ come from the germline V gene (reference sequence). The junction had 6 bases not matched to a gene; V was cut back by 5 bases and J by 5 bases. This CDR3 comprises 15 residues. DNA of the CDR3: TGTGCCAGCAGCCGCGGGACAGGGGGCAAAACTGAAGCTTTCTTT. Protein product: CASSRGTGGKTEAFF.

The chain has TRBV19 and TRBJ1-6, with 10 positions matching TRBD1. V gave up 5 bases and J gave up 6 bases; unmatched junction bases: 1. The germline CDR1 and CDR2 sequences are LNHDA and SQIVND (reference sequence). This CDR3 spans 14 amino acids. The CDR3 region is CASSWDRGNSPLHF. The CDR3 DNA follows: TGTGCCAGTAGTTGGGACAGGGGTAATTCACCCCTCCACTTT.

Only one count was recorded for this clone. The chain joins TRBV5-1 to TRBJ1-4; tentatively, D is TRBD1 (5 bases). Germline V gene sequence: CDR1 SGHRS, CDR2 YFSETQ. Deletions cut 5 bases from V and 7 bases from J, with 15 bases between. CDR3 size: 14 residues. CDR3 loop: CASRRLDTREKLFF. For the CDR3, the DNA is TGCGCCAGCAGGCGGTTGGACACCCGTGAAAAACTGTTTTTT.

The J gene is TRBJ2-3, the V gene TRBV15; the D gene is possibly TRBD2 (5 bases). CDR3 length: 12 amino acids. V was shortened by 3 bases and J by 6 bases, with 7 bases between the two germline ends. CDR1 and CDR2 from the germline V gene are LNHNV and YYDKDF (reference sequence). CDR3: CATSSQRDTQYF. CDR3 DNA: TGTGCCACCAGCAGCCAGCGGGATACGCAGTATTTT.

Here the CDR3 DNA reads TGTGCCTGGAGTGCTATCTTGGGAGGCTCTGGAAACACCATATATTTT. Encoded protein: CAWSAILGGSGNTIYF. The chain is built from TRBV30 and TRBJ1-3; D gene unclear. The CDR3 contains 16 residues. Trimming cost V 1 base and J 0 bases, with 13 bases left between them. In germline, CDR1 is GTSNPN, CDR2 SVGIG (reference sequence).

The sample holds one count of this clone. The rearrangement uses TRBV27 and TRBJ2-3; D call uncertain. CDR1 is MNHEY, CDR2 SMNVEV, per germline (reference sequence). There are 13 residues in the CDR3. V dropped 0 bases and J dropped 1 base, with 2 bases sitting between them. The CDR3 is CASSLSGTDTQYF. The CDR3 DNA reads TGTGCCAGCAGTTTATCCGGCACAGATACGCAGTATTTT.

The CDR3 is CASSVGGLAASTQYF. The CDR3 DNA follows: TGTGCCAGCAGCGTAGGAGGACTAGCGGCATCTACGCAGTATTTT. V is TRBV9 and J is TRBJ2-3, with TRBD2 identical over 10 bases. V gave up 0 bases and J gave up 8 bases; unmatched junction bases: 6. CDR3 length: 15 amino acids. Germline CDR1 and CDR2: SGDLS and YYNGEE.

This rearrangement joins TRBV19 to TRBJ1-1; 10 nucleotides match TRBD1. Germline lookup yields CDR1 LNHDA and CDR2 SQIVND (reference sequence). This CDR3 contains 15 residues. The V and J ends lost 4 bases and 5 bases, in that order; junction bases with no gene match: 7. CDR3 residues: CASSTPGQGLTEAFF. Written as DNA, the CDR3 is TGTGCCAGTAGTACCCCGGGACAGGGGCTAACTGAAGCTTTCTTT.

This chain joins TRBV5-1 and TRBJ2-7; TRBD1 matches 9 bases. Germline CDR1 reads SGHRS; CDR2 reads YFSETQ. CDR3 length equals 14 residues. V shed 4 bases, J shed 7 bases, and the junction held 9 bases outside the gene matches. The DNA of the CDR3 is TGCGCCAGCAGCAGGGGGGGACAGGGTTGGGAGCAGTACTTC. It specifies CASSRGGQGWEQYF. Full variable domain (missing parts from reference TRBV5-1 and TRBJ2-7): KAGVTQTPRYLIKTRGQQVTLSCSPISGHRSVSWYQQTPGQGLQFLFEYFSETQRNKGNFPGRFSGRQFSNSRSEMNVSTLELGDSALYLCASSRGGQGWEQYFGPGTRLTVT.

The V gene is TRBV12-5, the J gene TRBJ2-7; D call uncertain. This CDR3 region has 12 residues. CDR1 is LGHNT, CDR2 FRNRAP, per germline. V was cut by 3 bases and J by 4 bases, with 7 bases left in between. The CDR3 DNA is TGTGCTAGTGGTTTAGAAGCGTACGAGCAGTACTTC. It codes for CASGLEAYEQYF.

The chain carries TRBV11-2 and TRBJ2-3; 11 bases fit TRBD2. V shed 3 bases and J 5 bases; nucleotides not matched to a gene: 1. CDR1 and CDR2 from the germline V gene are SGHAT and FQNNGV. The CDR3 runs to 14 residues. Written as DNA, the CDR3 is TGTGCCAGCAGCTTGCTAGCGGGGGGAGATACGCAGTATTTT. This translates into CASSLLAGGDTQYF.

The chain employs TRBV5-1 and TRBJ1-1, with TRBD1 as a possible D gene (6 bases). Germline CDR1 is SGHRS and CDR2 is YFSETQ. Trimming stripped 0 bases from V and 6 bases from J, with 12 bases between. The CDR3 covers 14 residues. CDR3 sequence: CASSLVGGGPEAFF. The CDR3 DNA reads TGCGCCAGCAGCTTGGTTGGGGGGGGGCCTGAAGCTTTCTTT.

This sequence joins TRBV2 and TRBJ1-6; D not resolved. The CDR3 sequence is 13 residues long. V was trimmed by 3 bases and J by 10 bases, leaving 10 bases between them. The germline gives CDR1 SNHLY, CDR2 FYNNEI. The CDR3 reads CASSDLGSSPLHF. The CDR3 DNA sequence: TGTGCCAGCAGTGATCTGGGCAGCTCACCCCTCCACTTT.

Remarks on this clone: The sample carries other DNA sequences with the same CDR3. This sequence joins TRBV7-9 and TRBJ1-6; D gene uncertain. Germline V gene lookup returns CDR1 SEHNR and CDR2 FQNEAQ (reference sequence). The V end was cut by 0 bases, the J end by 10 bases, with 16 bases between. The CDR3 length is 16 residues. The CDR3 region has the DNA TGTGCCAGCAGCTTAGCTCGGCCCTTAGGAGGATCACCCCTCCACTTT. It codes for CASSLARPLGGSPLHF.

The V call is TRBV4-2, the J call TRBJ1-3; D gene unclear. The CDR3 totals 15 residues. Germline CDR1 LGHNA, CDR2 YNFKEQ. Trimming shortened V by 1 base and J by 0 bases, and 7 bases separated the two germline ends. DNA for the CDR3: TGTGCCAGCAGCCAAGCACCCAGCTCTGGAAACACCATATATTTT. It yields the protein CASSQAPSSGNTIYF.

The chain is built from TRBV19 and TRBJ1-1; D may be TRBD1 (5 bases). This CDR3 has 14 amino acids. Trimming took 8 bases from V and 4 from J, leaving 17 bases between them. Germline V gene data show CDR1 as LNHDA and CDR2 as SQIVND (reference sequence). CDR3 protein: CASPQGRGSTEAFF. The CDR3 region has the DNA TGTGCCAGTCCTCAAGGTAGGGGATCCACTGAAGCTTTCTTT. Supplemented by reference TRBV19 and TRBJ1-1, the full variable domain reads DGGITQSPKYLFRKEGQNVTLSCEQNLNHDAMYWYRQDPGQGLRLIYYSQIVNDFQKGDIAEGYSVSREKKESFPLTVTSAQKNPTAFYLCASPQGRGSTEAFFGQGTRLTVV.

Concerning this clone: Other DNA sequences from this sample encode an identical CDR3 as well. The genes are TRBV19 and TRBJ1-1, with 7 bases that match TRBD1. Germline V gene sequence: CDR1 LNHDA, CDR2 SQIVND (reference sequence). The junction had 13 bases not matched to a gene; V was cut back by 3 bases and J by 12 bases. The CDR3 has 14 amino acids. In DNA, the CDR3 is TGTGCCAGTAGTATGGGAATGGAGGGGGCATTGACTTTCTTT. Amino acids: CASSMGMEGALTFF.

The rearrangement joins TRBV6-6 to TRBJ2-5; D uncertain. Trimming removed 0 bases from V and 5 bases from J, with 10 bases in between. From germline, CDR1 is MNHNY and CDR2 SVGAGI (reference sequence). This CDR3 comprises 14 residues. CDR3 in amino acids: CASSYSISMETQYF. The CDR3 DNA reads as TGTGCCAGCAGTTACTCGATTAGCATGGAGACCCAGTACTTC.

The chain carries TRBV2 and TRBJ1-1, with a possible D match to TRBD1 (6 bases). The V end was cut by 4 bases, the J end by 1 base, with 7 bases between. The CDR3 loop spans 13 amino acids. Germline loops: CDR1 SNHLY, CDR2 FYNNEI. As DNA, the CDR3 is TGTGCCAGCAGTGCGACAGGGAACACTGAAGCTTTCTTT. It codes for CASSATGNTEAFF.

This clone was counted only a few times. This chain uses TRBV4-2 with TRBJ2-2; 7 bases line up with TRBD1. V shed 1 base, J shed 0 bases, and the junction held 2 bases outside the gene matches. The CDR3 spans 16 residues. CDR1 is LGHNA, CDR2 YNFKEQ, per germline. CDR3 loop: CASSQVQGANTGELFF. Here the CDR3 DNA reads TGTGCCAGCAGCCAAGTTCAGGGGGCGAACACCGGGGAGCTGTTTTTT.

The chain combines TRBV7-3 with TRBJ1-2; D is perhaps TRBD1 (5 bases). The CDR3 is made up of 13 amino acids. V was clipped by 2 bases and J by 8 bases, with 12 bases between them. Germline CDR1 is SGHTA and CDR2 is FQGTGA. CDR3 sequence reads: CASSLGPGYGYTF. For the CDR3, the DNA is TGTGCCAGCAGCTTAGGTCCAGGGTACGGCTACACCTTC.

The rearrangement uses TRBV19 and TRBJ2-3; TRBD2 matches 12 bases. The CDR3 runs 16 residues. Trimming at V came to 7 bases and at J to 1 base, leaving 6 bases not matched to a gene. Germline CDR1 LNHDA, CDR2 SQIVND (reference sequence). CDR3: CASTETSGGGTDTQYF. Here the CDR3 DNA reads TGTGCCAGTACGGAGACTAGCGGGGGCGGCACAGATACGCAGTATTTT.

This clone was picked up a small number of times. One junction end does not reproduce the germline sequence, and a read error may be involved. The chain links TRBV7-9 to TRBJ1-2; no clear D gene. This CDR3 region has 12 residues. Germline CDR1 and CDR2: SEHNR and FQNEAQ (reference sequence). In DNA form, the CDR3 reads TGTTCCAGCAGCTCCTGGGAGGTACCGTACACCTTC. It encodes CSSSSWEVPYTF.